The clone carrying this T cell receptor (beta chain) has only a few counts. This sample is drawn from a study of CD8+ T cells in alopecia areata. Study-level information: Those patients who were treated received oral tofacitinib, which was given at 5 to 10 mg twice daily for moderate-to-severe alopecia areata.

RNA was isolated and reverse transcribed to cDNA, the sequencing template. Repertoires were generated with immunoSEQ multiplex PCR, while TCRdb's copy carries only in-frame clones and drops some. Counted here are roughly 250,000 clones, less than 80% occurring once; the ten biggest clones make up under 1.5%. V gave up 4 bases and J gave up 4 bases; unmatched junction bases: 5. Germline assignment: CDR1 MGHRA and CDR2 YSYEKL. The CDR3 has 15 amino acids. The TCR sequence derives from a human donor with alopecia areata. The sequencing here drew on CD4+ T cells sorted from blood, taken at week 0. This chain links TRBV4-1 with TRBJ2-1, with 9 bases fitting TRBD1. In DNA form, the CDR3 reads TGCGCCAGCAGCCTCCCGGGACAGGGATACAATGAGCAGTTCTTC. This encodes CASSLPGQGYNEQFF.